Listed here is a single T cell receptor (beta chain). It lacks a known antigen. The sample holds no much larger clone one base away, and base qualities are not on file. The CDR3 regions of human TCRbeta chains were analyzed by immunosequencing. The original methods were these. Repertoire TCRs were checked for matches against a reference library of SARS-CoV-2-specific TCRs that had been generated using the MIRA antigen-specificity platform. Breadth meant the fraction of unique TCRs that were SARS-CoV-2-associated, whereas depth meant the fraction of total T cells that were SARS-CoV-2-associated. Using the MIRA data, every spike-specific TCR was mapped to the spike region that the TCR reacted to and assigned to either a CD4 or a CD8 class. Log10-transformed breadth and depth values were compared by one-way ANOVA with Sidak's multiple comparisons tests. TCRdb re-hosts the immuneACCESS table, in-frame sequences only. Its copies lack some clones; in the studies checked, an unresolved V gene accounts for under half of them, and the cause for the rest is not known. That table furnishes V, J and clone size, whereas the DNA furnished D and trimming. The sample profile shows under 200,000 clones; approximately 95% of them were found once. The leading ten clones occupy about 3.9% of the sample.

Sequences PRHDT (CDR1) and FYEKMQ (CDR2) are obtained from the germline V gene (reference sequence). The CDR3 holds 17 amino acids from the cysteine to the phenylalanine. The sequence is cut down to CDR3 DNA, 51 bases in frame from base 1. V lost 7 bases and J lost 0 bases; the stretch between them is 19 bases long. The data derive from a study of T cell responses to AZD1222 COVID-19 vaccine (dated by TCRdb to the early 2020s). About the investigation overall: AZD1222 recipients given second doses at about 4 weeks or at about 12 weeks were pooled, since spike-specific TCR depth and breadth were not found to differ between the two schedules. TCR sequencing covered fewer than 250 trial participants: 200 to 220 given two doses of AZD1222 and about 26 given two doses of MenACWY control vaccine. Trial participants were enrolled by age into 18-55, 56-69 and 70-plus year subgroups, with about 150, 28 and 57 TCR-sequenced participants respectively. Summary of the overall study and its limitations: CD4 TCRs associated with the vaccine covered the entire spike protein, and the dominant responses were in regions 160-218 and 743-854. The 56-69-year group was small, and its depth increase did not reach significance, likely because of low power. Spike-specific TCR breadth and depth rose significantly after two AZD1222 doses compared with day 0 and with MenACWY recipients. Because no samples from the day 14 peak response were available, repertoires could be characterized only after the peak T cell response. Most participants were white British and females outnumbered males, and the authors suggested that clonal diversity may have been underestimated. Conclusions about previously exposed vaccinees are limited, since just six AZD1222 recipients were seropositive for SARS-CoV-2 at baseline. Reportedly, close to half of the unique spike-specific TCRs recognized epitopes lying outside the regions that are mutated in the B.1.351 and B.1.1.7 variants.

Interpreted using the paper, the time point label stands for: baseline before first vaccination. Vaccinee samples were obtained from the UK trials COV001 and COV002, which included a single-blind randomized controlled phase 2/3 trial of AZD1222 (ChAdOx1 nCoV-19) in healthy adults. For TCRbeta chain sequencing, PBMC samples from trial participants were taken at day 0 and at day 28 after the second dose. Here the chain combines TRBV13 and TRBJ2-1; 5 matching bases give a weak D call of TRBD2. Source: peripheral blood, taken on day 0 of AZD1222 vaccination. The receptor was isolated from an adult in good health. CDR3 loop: CASTEGSLGISYNEQFF. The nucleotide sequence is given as TGTGCCAGCACCGAGGGATCTCTAGGCATCTCCTACAATGAGCAGTTCTTC.